This record concerns one T cell receptor beta chain sequence. This specimen belongs to a study of control samples from healthy donors and cancer patients. Assay: immunoSEQ multiplex PCR; the TCRdb copy retains only in-frame clones and omits some. The table has 70,000 or so clones, 94% seen once. Trimming stripped 8 bases from V and 1 base from J, with 14 bases between. This CDR3 is built from 14 residues. Germline V gene sequence: CDR1 MNHEY, CDR2 SVGAGI. The chain is built from TRBV6-5 and TRBJ2-5; a possible D gene is TRBD1 (5 bases). This TCR derives from a woman aged 40-49 years in good health. The sequenced sample consisted of blood. This CDR3 reads CASRLTAAQETQYF. The CDR3 DNA follows: TGTGCCAGCCGATTGACAGCAGCCCAAGAGACCCAGTACTTC.